Each of the 19 T cell receptor beta chains below was sequenced from the same sample in a study of human T cells and chemical hapten exposure. Blood, whole and unfractionated, served as the source for total RNA extraction. The study used a library that attached unique molecular identifiers to individual cDNA molecules. TCRdb itself ran the reads through MiXCR, one entry per CDR3 protein. The table shows 100,000 to 150,000 distinct CDR3 sequences, with around 9% occurring only once. Material: whole blood. The source of these receptors is a human donor in good health. Some clones in this sample may be carry-over from other donors' samples.

This clonotype was counted many times. CDR3 sequence: CASRGDRSSGANVLTF. The CDR3 DNA reads TGTGCCAGCAGGGGGGACAGAAGCTCTGGGGCCAACGTCCTGACTTTC. V is TRBV2 and J is TRBJ2-6; 7 nucleotides line up with TRBD1. The V and J ends lost 6 bases and 0 bases, in that order; junction bases with no gene match: 5. The CDR3 is 16 residues long. Germline CDR1 reads SNHLY; CDR2 reads FYNNEI.

This clonotype was observed many times. The J gene is TRBJ2-7, the V gene TRBV12-3 or TRBV12-4; 9 bases are a match to TRBD1. The ends lost 5 bases at V and 5 bases at J; junction bases unmatched: 10. The CDR3 is made up of 15 amino acids. For the CDR3, the DNA is TGTGCCAGCAGTCCCGGGACAGGGCATTTCGACGAGCAGTACTTC. Protein sequence: CASSPGTGHFDEQYF.

This clonotype has only a few counts. The rearrangement links TRBV19 to TRBJ1-1, with 7 bases fitting TRBD1. Germline CDR1 is LNHDA and CDR2 is SQIVND (reference sequence). CDR3 length: 16 residues. Losses at the gene ends were 10 bases for V and 8 bases for J; bases not matched to a gene: 22. CDR3 coding DNA: TGTGCCACAAATGGGGAACGCACGAAGACAGGGACCGAAGCTTTCTTT. Amino acid sequence: CATNGERTKTGTEAFF. The full variable domain, rest sourced from reference TRBV19 and TRBJ1-1, is DGGITQSPKYLFRKEGQNVTLSCEQNLNHDAMYWYRQDPGQGLRLIYYSQIVNDFQKGDIAEGYSVSREKKESFPLTVTSAQKNPTAFYLCATNGERTKTGTEAFFGQGTRLTVV.

This chain uses TRBV12-3 or TRBV12-4 with TRBJ1-1; TRBD1 aligns across 8 bases. The ends lost 3 bases at V and 1 base at J; junction bases unmatched: 4. CDR3 length equals 15 residues. CDR3 region: CASSFRTGTNTEAFF. DNA for the CDR3: TGTGCCAGCAGTTTTAGGACAGGGACGAACACTGAAGCTTTCTTT.

The chain combines TRBV29-1 with TRBJ1-3; D not certain. Germline CDR1 is SQVTM and CDR2 is ANQGSEA. The CDR3 has 15 residues. V lost 1 base and J lost 0, with 10 bases in between. CDR3 in amino acids: CSVEVPHFSGNTIYF. The CDR3 DNA sequence: TGCAGCGTTGAAGTTCCCCATTTCTCTGGAAACACCATATATTTT.

This clonotype was seen repeatedly, ten times or more. The chain recombines TRBV5-1 with TRBJ2-7; D gene uncertain. CDR3 length: 15 amino acids. Germline CDR1 reads SGHRS; CDR2 reads YFSETQ. Trimming took off 1 base at V and 0 bases at J, with 11 bases between the two ends. CDR3 amino acids: CASSLWSGSSYEQYF. Written as DNA, the CDR3 is TGCGCCAGCAGCTTGTGGTCGGGCAGCTCCTACGAGCAGTACTTC.

Many counts were recorded for this clonotype. The chain combines TRBV6-5 with TRBJ2-6; D is perhaps TRBD1 or TRBD2 (6 bases each). The germline gives CDR1 MNHEY, CDR2 SVGAGI. The CDR3 has 18 amino acids. The germline V and J ends were trimmed by 0 bases and 0 bases, with 12 bases remaining between them. The CDR3, as DNA: TGTGCCAGCAGTTACTCGGGGGGCCAGGGCTCTGGGGCCAACGTCCTGACTTTC. Amino acids: CASSYSGGQGSGANVLTF.

This clonotype was counted between two and nine times. The J gene is TRBJ2-7, the V gene TRBV5-1, with 7 bases aligning to TRBD2. Germline V gene data show CDR1 as SGHRS and CDR2 as YFSETQ. The CDR3 loop spans 14 amino acids. Unmatched junction bases numbered 8, after V lost 2 bases and J lost 6 bases. The CDR3 spells CASSFNAGDREQYF. CDR3 sequence (DNA): TGCGCCAGCAGCTTTAACGCGGGAGACCGCGAGCAGTACTTC.

The V and J genes are TRBV4-1 and TRBJ2-7, with a tentative D call TRBD2 (5 bases). CDR3 length: 14 residues. Germline assignment: CDR1 MGHRA and CDR2 YSYEKL. The ends were cut back, 4 bases at V and 0 bases at J, with 10 bases in the middle. Here the CDR3 reads CASSPGLSSYEQYF. DNA of the CDR3: TGCGCCAGCAGCCCTGGACTCTCCTCCTACGAGCAGTACTTC.

This clonotype was found a few times. The chain couples TRBV7-9 to TRBJ2-2; maybe TRBD1 (5 bases). Germline CDR1 is SEHNR and CDR2 is FQNEAQ (reference sequence). The CDR3 is 15 amino acids. The V gene lost 2 bases and the J gene lost 4 bases, with 11 bases spanning the gap. This CDR3 is CASSLRGLSTGELFF. The CDR3 DNA reads TGTGCCAGCAGCTTAAGGGGCCTCAGCACCGGGGAGCTGTTTTTT.

This clonotype has a handful of counts. V usage is TRBV29-1 and J usage is TRBJ2-1; no clear D. The germline V and J ends were trimmed by 0 bases and 0 bases, with 6 bases remaining between them. Germline assignment: CDR1 SQVTM and CDR2 ANQGSEA. CDR3 length: 14 amino acids. The CDR3, as DNA: TGCAGCGTTGAAGATATCAGCTCCTACAATGAGCAGTTCTTC. The encoded protein is CSVEDISSYNEQFF.

The V and J genes are TRBV30 and TRBJ2-1; the D gene is possibly TRBD2 (6 bases). CDR3 length: 14 amino acids. Germline V gene data show CDR1 as GTSNPN and CDR2 as SVGIG (reference sequence). With 8 bases removed from V and 5 bases from J, the gap between germline ends came to 19 bases. The DNA of the CDR3 is TGTGCCGGGTCGACTAGTATTTTCAACAATGAGCAGTTCTTC. It is translated as CAGSTSIFNNEQFF. Supplemented by reference TRBV30 and TRBJ2-1, the full variable domain reads SQTIHQWPATLVQPVGSPLSLECTVEGTSNPNLYWYRQAAGRGLQLLFYSVGIGQISSEVPQNLSASRPQDRQFILSSKKLLLSDSGFYLCAGSTSIFNNEQFFGPGTRLTVL.

This clonotype was seen many times. The V and J genes are TRBV10-3 and TRBJ2-3; D is uncertain. The CDR3 is 13 amino acids. Germline CDR1 and CDR2: ENHRY and SYGVKD. Trimming removed 10 bases at V and 2 bases at J, with 13 bases between. CDR3 region: CATQNSATDTQYF. The DNA of the CDR3 is TGTGCCACTCAAAACAGCGCCACAGATACGCAGTATTTT.

Many counts were recorded for this clonotype. The V gene is TRBV2, the J gene TRBJ1-2; D is uncertain. Looked up from germline, CDR1 is SNHLY and CDR2 is FYNNEI. CDR3 size: 13 residues. The V and J ends lost 4 bases and 3 bases respectively, with 9 bases between them. CDR3 amino acids: CASSGKGYYGYTF. The CDR3 DNA is TGTGCCAGCAGTGGGAAGGGCTACTATGGCTACACCTTC. Full variable domain (outside the CDR3, taken from reference TRBV2 and TRBJ1-2): EPEVTQTPSHQVTQMGQEVILRCVPISNHLYFYWYRQILGQKVEFLVSFYNNEISEKSEIFDDQFSVERPDGSNFTLKIRSTKLEDSAMYFCASSGKGYYGYTFGSGTRLTVV.

Many counts were recorded for this clonotype. The CDR3 is CASGPGQGDSPLHF. For the CDR3, the DNA is TGTGCTAGTGGACCGGGACAGGGGGATTCACCCCTCCACTTT. V gene TRBV12-5 combines with J gene TRBJ1-6; 11 nucleotides agree with TRBD1. The length of the CDR3 is 14 residues. Per germline, CDR1 LGHNT and CDR2 FRNRAP. The junction had 3 bases not matched to a gene; V was cut back by 6 bases and J by 8 bases.

In this sample, this clonotype turned up many times. The chain links TRBV7-2 to TRBJ2-1, with 12 bases matching TRBD1. Germline loops: CDR1 SGHTA, CDR2 FQGNSA. CDR3 size: 16 residues. The V segment lost 1 base and the J segment 4 bases; nucleotides outside the gene matches: 2. CDR3 nucleotides: TGTGCCAGCAGCTTAGGGGGACAGGGGGCATACAATGAGCAGTTCTTC. This sequence encodes CASSLGGQGAYNEQFF.

This clonotype was picked up a small number of times. This sequence joins TRBV12-3 or TRBV12-4 and TRBJ2-7, with 9 bases lining up with TRBD1. The CDR3 runs to 13 residues. J was trimmed by 4 bases and V by 4 bases; bases with no gene match: 2. CDR3 region: CASSSGTGYEQYF. The CDR3, as DNA: TGTGCCAGCAGTTCCGGGACAGGGTACGAGCAGTACTTC.

The rearrangement links TRBV4-3 to TRBJ2-2; a possible D gene is TRBD1 (5 bases). Trimming cost V 0 bases and J 6 bases, with 8 bases left between them. The germline CDR1 and CDR2 sequences are LGHNA and YSLEER. The CDR3 is 14 amino acids. The CDR3 DNA sequence: TGCGCCAGCAGCCAAGACAGGGATGCCGGGGAGCTGTTTTTT. This translates into CASSQDRDAGELFF.

The V call is TRBV6-5, the J call TRBJ2-7; 7 bases agree with TRBD2. This CDR3 is built from 14 residues. Germline CDR1 reads MNHEY; CDR2 reads SVGAGI. V shed 6 bases and J 5 bases; nucleotides not matched to a gene: 10. CDR3 in DNA: TGTGCCAGCAGCCGAGCCGGACTAGACCACGAGCAGTACTTC. It is translated as CASSRAGLDHEQYF.